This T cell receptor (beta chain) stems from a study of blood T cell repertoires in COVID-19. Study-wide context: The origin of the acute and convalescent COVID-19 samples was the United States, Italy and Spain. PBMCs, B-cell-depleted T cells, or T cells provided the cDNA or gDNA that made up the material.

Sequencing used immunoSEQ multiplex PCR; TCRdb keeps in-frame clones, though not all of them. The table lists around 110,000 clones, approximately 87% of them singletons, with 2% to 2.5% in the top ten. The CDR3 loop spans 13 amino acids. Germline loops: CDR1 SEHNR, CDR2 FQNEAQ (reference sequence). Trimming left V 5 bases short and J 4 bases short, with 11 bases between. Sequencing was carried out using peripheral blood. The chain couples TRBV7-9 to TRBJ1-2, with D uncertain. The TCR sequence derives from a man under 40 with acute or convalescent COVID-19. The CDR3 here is CASSPEVSYGYTF. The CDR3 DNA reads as TGTGCCAGCAGCCCCGAGGTCAGCTATGGCTACACCTTC. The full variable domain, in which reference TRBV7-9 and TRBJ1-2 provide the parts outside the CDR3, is DTGVSQNPRHKITKRGQNVTFRCDPISEHNRLYWYRQTLGQGPEFLTYFQNEAQLEKSRLLSDRFSAERPKGSFSTLEIQRTEQGDSAMYLCASSPEVSYGYTFGSGTRLTVV.